Below, 5 T cell receptor beta chains from the same sample are listed, as sequenced in a study of OX40 agonist ivuxolimab in advanced cancers. Only in-frame clones appear in the TCRdb table, and some are missing; sequencing was by immunoSEQ multiplex PCR. Found here are about 68,000 clones, 84% of them singletons; the top ten hold around 1.6%. Sequenced here: CD4+ or CD8+ T cells sorted from blood, sampled in a trial of the OX40 agonist ivuxolimab. These receptor sequences come from an adult with an advanced solid tumor such as melanoma, head and neck, liver or kidney cancer.

The chain has TRBV9 and TRBJ2-3; D assignment may be TRBD1 or TRBD2 (5 bases each). Germline assignment: CDR1 SGDLS and CDR2 YYNGEE. Trimming pared 4 bases from V and 1 base from J, leaving 10 bases between. The CDR3 is 14 residues long. Here the CDR3 reads CASSSRDRTDTQYF. The CDR3 DNA reads as TGTGCCAGCAGCTCTCGGGACCGCACAGATACGCAGTATTTT. Supplemented by reference TRBV9 and TRBJ2-3, the full variable domain reads DSGVTQTPKHLITATGQRVTLRCSPRSGDLSVYWYQQSLDQGLQFLIQYYNGEERAKGNILERFSAQQFPDLHSELNLSSLELGDSALYFCASSSRDRTDTQYFGPGTRLTVL.

The chain couples TRBV10-3 to TRBJ2-7; perhaps D is TRBD1 or TRBD2 (5 bases each). The CDR3 runs to 11 residues. CDR1 and CDR2 from the germline V gene are ENHRY and SYGVKD. V shed 4 bases and J shed 7 bases, with 8 bases lying between them. CDR3 in amino acids: CAISGGEEQYF. DNA for the CDR3: TGTGCCATCAGTGGAGGGGAGGAGCAGTACTTC.

The rearrangement uses TRBV19 and TRBJ1-2; possibly TRBD1 for D (6 bases). Trimming removed 5 bases at V and 8 bases at J, with 15 bases between. This CDR3 contains 13 residues. Looked up from germline, CDR1 is LNHDA and CDR2 is SQIVND (reference sequence). The CDR3 region has the DNA TGTGCCAGTAGTGAAAGGGGGGTTCACGGCTACACCTTC. Translating gives CASSERGVHGYTF.

The V call is TRBV7-2, the J call TRBJ2-7; a possible D gene is TRBD2 (5 bases). This CDR3 has 14 residues. Germline V gene lookup returns CDR1 SGHTA and CDR2 FQGNSA. Trimming pared 5 bases from V and 5 bases from J, leaving 16 bases between. The CDR3 is CASSISPGGDEQYF. CDR3 coding DNA: TGTGCCAGCAGCATTAGCCCTGGAGGAGACGAGCAGTACTTC.

For the CDR3, the DNA is TGTGCCAGCAGCCTAGGGACTAGCGGGCGGCTGTACCAAGAGACCCAGTACTTC. It yields the protein CASSLGTSGRLYQETQYF. The chain links TRBV9 to TRBJ2-5; 12 bases are a match to TRBD2. The CDR3 is 18 residues long. V gave up 4 bases and J gave up 0 bases; unmatched junction bases: 10. Germline V gene lookup returns CDR1 SGDLS and CDR2 YYNGEE.